The clone carrying this T cell receptor (beta chain) was seen a handful of times. The antigen remains unidentified. The sample comes from a study of T cell clonotyping in hematopoietic cell transplantation. Study-level findings and limits: At the given depth, recipient repertoires were over 97% de novo clonotypes. Recipient TCR diversity dropped after transplant; expanded clonotypes rose from day 30 to 180. Graft donor and pretransplant recipient Inverse Simpson Index values predicted broader posttransplant TCR diversity.

Some clones are missing from TCRdb's copy, which holds only in-frame ones; the method was immunoSEQ multiplex PCR. The table lists 11,000 to 15,000 clones, around 84% of them singletons. Trimming took off 1 base at V and 4 bases at J, with 8 bases between the two ends. Looked up from germline, CDR1 is MGHRA and CDR2 is YSYEKL. The CDR3 is 14 residues long. J is TRBJ1-5 and V is TRBV4-1; no firm D call. The source of this sequence is a male patient between 50 and 60 years old who had an allogeneic stem cell transplant from an unrelated donor, so T cells may come from the graft donor. Some clones in this sample may be carry-over from other donors' samples. The sample in question was PBMCs, obtained 100 days after allogeneic stem cell transplant. CDR3 in DNA: TGCGCCAGCAGCCAAGGAAGGGAAAATCAGCCCCAGCATTTT. Its protein product is CASSQGRENQPQHF.